This T cell receptor beta chain was retrieved from a study of OX40 agonist ivuxolimab in advanced cancers. As for the study in general: Three dose-escalation patients had partial responses: one with hepatocellular carcinoma and two with cutaneous melanoma. Regarding the study as a whole: Antigen targets of the expanded peripheral T cells went undetermined.

Data came from immunoSEQ multiplex PCR; TCRdb stores just in-frame clones and leaves some out. This sample carries 81,000 or so clones, more than 80% of them seen once, and the ten largest clones take more than 7.5%. The CDR3 loop spans 13 amino acids. V lost 7 bases to trimming and J lost 7 bases, with 16 bases between them. Germline V gene sequence: CDR1 MNHNS, CDR2 SASEGT. Blood sampling took place at baseline, cycle 4 day 1, and cycle 7 day 1. Worth noting for this clone: Its antigen is as yet unknown.

This TCR derives from an adult with an advanced solid tumor such as melanoma, head and neck, liver or kidney cancer. Sample: CD4+ or CD8+ T cells sorted from blood, taken in a trial of the OX40 agonist ivuxolimab. The chain employs TRBV6-1 and TRBJ1-2; tentative D call: TRBD1 (6 bases). CDR3 sequence (DNA): TGTGCCAGCATTAACAGGGTTATTGGTGGCTACACCTTC. Translation: CASINRVIGGYTF.